This entry lists 4 T cell receptor beta chains sequenced from one sample in a study of Ad26.COV2.S vaccination and SARS-CoV-2 variants. Method: immunoSEQ multiplex PCR; TCRdb's copy keeps in-frame clones and lacks some. The table shows about 330,000 clones, with roughly 90% occurring only once. The treatment here: around 19 received Ad26.COV2.S at low or high dose, single or two shots; five or six received placebo; per-sample allocation not given. Material that was analyzed had been drawn on day 63 after the first vaccine or placebo injection. The starting material was peripheral blood, obtained in a trial of Ad26.COV2.S vaccine versus placebo. The receptors originated from a person between 18 and 60 years old who received the Ad26.COV2.S COVID-19 vaccine or a placebo.

The chain couples TRBV7-7 to TRBJ1-4, with no clear D. The CDR3 is 16 residues long. Per germline, CDR1 SSHAT and CDR2 FNYEAQ (reference sequence). V lost 5 bases to trimming and J lost 2 bases, with 15 bases between them. CDR3 in amino acids: CASSPALWRTNEKLFF. The CDR3 DNA is TGTGCCAGCAGCCCTGCTTTATGGCGTACTAATGAAAAACTGTTTTTT.

The chain is built from TRBV30 and TRBJ1-1, with D possibly TRBD1 on 6 matching bases. Germline CDR1 is GTSNPN and CDR2 is SVGIG (reference sequence). V was pared by 2 bases and J by 4 bases, with 14 bases between. The CDR3 loop spans 14 amino acids. The CDR3 here is CAWSSWGHGTEAFF. Here the CDR3 DNA reads TGTGCCTGGAGTTCGTGGGGGCACGGCACTGAAGCTTTCTTT.

This clone was observed once. This chain links TRBV7-9 with TRBJ1-1; perhaps TRBD1 as D (6 bases). This CDR3 is built from 14 residues. V shed 3 bases and J shed 1 base, with 9 bases lying between them. Germline values: CDR1 SEHNR, CDR2 FQNEAQ (reference sequence). The CDR3 bases are TGTGCCAGCAGCTTGGGGGCAACGAACACTGAAGCTTTCTTT. This translates into CASSLGATNTEAFF.

CDR3 DNA sequence: TGTGCCAGTACTCCCGGGACTTTTCCCTACTACGAGCAGTACTTC. This gives the protein CASTPGTFPYYEQYF. V is TRBV19 and J is TRBJ2-7; a possible D gene is TRBD2 (6 bases). Germline-derived CDR1 and CDR2 are LNHDA and SQIVND (reference sequence). The length of the CDR3 is 15 residues. V dropped 7 bases and J dropped 3 bases, with 19 bases sitting between them.